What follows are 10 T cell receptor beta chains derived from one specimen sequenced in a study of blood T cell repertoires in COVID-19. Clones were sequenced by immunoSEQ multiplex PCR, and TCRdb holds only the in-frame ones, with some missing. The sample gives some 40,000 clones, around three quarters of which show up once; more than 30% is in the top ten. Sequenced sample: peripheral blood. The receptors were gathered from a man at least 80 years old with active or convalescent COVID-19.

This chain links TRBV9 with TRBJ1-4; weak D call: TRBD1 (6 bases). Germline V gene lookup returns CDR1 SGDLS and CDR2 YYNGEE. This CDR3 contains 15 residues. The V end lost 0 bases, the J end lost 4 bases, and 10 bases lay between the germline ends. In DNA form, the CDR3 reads TGTGCCAGCAGCGTAGAGGACAGAATTAATGAAAAACTGTTTTTT. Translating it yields CASSVEDRINEKLFF.

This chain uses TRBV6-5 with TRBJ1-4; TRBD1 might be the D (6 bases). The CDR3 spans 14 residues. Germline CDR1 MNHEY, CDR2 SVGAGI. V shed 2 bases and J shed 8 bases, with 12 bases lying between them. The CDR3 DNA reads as TGTGCCAGCAGTTACGCCGCAGGGGAAGAAAAACTGTTTTTT. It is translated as CASSYAAGEEKLFF.

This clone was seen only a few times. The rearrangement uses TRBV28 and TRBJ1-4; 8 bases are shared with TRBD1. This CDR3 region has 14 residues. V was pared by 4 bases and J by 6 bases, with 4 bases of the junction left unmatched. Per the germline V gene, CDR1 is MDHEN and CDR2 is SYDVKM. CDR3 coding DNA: TGTGCCAGCAGTTCGGGACAGGAGGATGAAAAACTGTTTTTT. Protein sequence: CASSSGQEDEKLFF.

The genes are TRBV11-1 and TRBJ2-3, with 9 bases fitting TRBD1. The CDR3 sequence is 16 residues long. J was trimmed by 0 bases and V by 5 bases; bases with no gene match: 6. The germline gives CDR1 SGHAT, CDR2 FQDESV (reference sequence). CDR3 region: CASSVTGGPSTDTQYF. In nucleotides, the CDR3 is TGTGCCAGCAGCGTAACAGGGGGCCCTAGCACAGATACGCAGTATTTT.

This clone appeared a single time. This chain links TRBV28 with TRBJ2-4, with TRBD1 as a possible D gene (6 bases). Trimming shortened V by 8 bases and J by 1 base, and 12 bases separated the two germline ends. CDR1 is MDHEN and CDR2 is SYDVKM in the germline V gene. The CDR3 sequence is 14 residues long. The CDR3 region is CASAHRVAKNIQYF. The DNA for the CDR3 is TGTGCCAGCGCTCACAGGGTGGCCAAAAACATTCAGTACTTC.

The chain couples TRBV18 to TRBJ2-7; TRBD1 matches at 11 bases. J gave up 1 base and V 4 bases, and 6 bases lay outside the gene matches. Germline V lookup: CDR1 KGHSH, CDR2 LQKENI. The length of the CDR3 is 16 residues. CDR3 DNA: TGTGCCAGCTCACTACCGGGACAGGGGGTTTCCTACGAGCAGTACTTC. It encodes CASSLPGQGVSYEQYF.

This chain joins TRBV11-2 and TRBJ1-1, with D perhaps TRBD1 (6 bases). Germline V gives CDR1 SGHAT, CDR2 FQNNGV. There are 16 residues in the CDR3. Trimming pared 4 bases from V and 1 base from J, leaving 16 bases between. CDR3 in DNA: TGTGCCAGCAGCTCGACAGGACTGCGAGGGAACACTGAAGCTTTCTTT. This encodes CASSSTGLRGNTEAFF. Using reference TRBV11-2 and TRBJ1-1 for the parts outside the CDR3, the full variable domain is EAGVAQSPRYKIIEKRQSVAFWCNPISGHATLYWYQQILGQGPKLLIQFQNNGVVDDSQLPKDRFSAERLKGVDSTLKIQPAKLEDSAVYLCASSSTGLRGNTEAFFGQGTRLTVV.

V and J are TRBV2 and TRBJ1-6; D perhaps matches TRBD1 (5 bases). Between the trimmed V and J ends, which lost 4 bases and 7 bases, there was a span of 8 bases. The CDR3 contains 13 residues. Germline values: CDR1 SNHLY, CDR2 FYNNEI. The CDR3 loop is CASSGQGNSPLHF. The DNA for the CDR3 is TGTGCCAGCAGTGGTCAGGGCAATTCACCCCTCCACTTT.

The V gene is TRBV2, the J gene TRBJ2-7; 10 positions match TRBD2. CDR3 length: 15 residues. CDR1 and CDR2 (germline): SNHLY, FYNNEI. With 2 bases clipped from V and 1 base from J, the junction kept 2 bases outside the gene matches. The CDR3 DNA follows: TGTGCCAGCAGTGAACAGACTAGCGGGTCCTACGAGCAGTACTTC. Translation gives CASSEQTSGSYEQYF.

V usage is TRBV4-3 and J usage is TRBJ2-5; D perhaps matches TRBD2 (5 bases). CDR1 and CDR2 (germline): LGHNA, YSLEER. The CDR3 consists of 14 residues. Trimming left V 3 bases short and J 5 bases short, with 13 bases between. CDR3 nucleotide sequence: TGCGCCAGCAGCCATAGCGCCTTGGGGGAGACCCAGTACTTC. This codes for CASSHSALGETQYF.